This TCR beta chain was observed in a study of T cell repertoires in cytomegalovirus infection. Using its own MiXCR run on the reads, TCRdb lists one record per CDR3 protein. This table holds around 300,000 distinct CDR3 sequences, roughly a fifth found once. In its sample, this clonotype was seen a few times. Its target is unknown. V lost 3 bases to trimming and J lost 7 bases, with 19 bases between them. The CDR3 consists of 16 residues. The V gene's germline CDR1 is MGHRA and CDR2 YSYEKL. Sequenced material: cultured PBMCs, taken from culture after CMV antigen stimulation. This clonotype originated in a human donor in good health (CMV status not recorded). Some clones in this sample may be carry-over from other donors' samples. The V call is TRBV4-1, the J call TRBJ1-5; no definite D call. The CDR3 coding sequence is TGCGCCAGCAGCCACCCCCCGAGAGGGCTGGTGCAGCCCCAGCATTTT. Translating it yields CASSHPPRGLVQPQHF.